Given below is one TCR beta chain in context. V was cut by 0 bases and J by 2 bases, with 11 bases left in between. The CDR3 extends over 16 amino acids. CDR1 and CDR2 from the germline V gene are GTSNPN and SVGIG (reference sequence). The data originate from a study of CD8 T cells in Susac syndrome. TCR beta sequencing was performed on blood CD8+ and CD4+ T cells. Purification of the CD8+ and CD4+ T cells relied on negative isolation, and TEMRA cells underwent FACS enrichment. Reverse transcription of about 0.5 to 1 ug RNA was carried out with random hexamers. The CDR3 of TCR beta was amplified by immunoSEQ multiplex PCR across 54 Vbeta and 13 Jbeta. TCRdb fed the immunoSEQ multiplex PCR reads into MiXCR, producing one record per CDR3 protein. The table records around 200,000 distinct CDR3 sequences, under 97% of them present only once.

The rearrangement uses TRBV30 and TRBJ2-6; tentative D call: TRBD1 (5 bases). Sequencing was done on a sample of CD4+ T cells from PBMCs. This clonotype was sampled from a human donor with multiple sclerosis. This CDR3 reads CAWSVGLGPGANVLTF. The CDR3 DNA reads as TGTGCCTGGAGTGTTGGTCTGGGGCCTGGGGCCAACGTCCTGACTTTC.